The source of this TCR beta chain is a study of T cells in Graves' hyperthyroidism and ophthalmopathy. Orbital computed tomography, thyroid ultrasound, serum thyroxine and TRAb, and clinical symptoms together informed the diagnoses. Amplification of TCR beta CDR3 regions used RNA as the template. Researchers ran a first-round RT-PCR on the TCR CDR3 using the HTBI primer set. Each CDR3 protein is one row after TCRdb ran MiXCR on the multiplex PCR reads. The repertoire includes about 540,000 distinct CDR3 sequences, just over 45% of them detected once, and nearly 8.5% sits in the top ten. Per germline, CDR1 SGHTA and CDR2 FQGTGA. V lost 3 bases, J lost 4 bases, and 12 bases lay in between. The CDR3 extends over 14 amino acids.

The receptor comes from a young woman with Graves' hyperthyroidism. Sequencing was done on a sample of peripheral blood or thyroid tissue (not recorded which). This chain links TRBV7-3 with TRBJ1-2, with a weak D call TRBD1 (6 bases). The CDR3 is CASSFTRGSYGYTF. As DNA, the CDR3 is TGTGCCAGCAGCTTCACCAGGGGCTCCTATGGCTACACCTTC.